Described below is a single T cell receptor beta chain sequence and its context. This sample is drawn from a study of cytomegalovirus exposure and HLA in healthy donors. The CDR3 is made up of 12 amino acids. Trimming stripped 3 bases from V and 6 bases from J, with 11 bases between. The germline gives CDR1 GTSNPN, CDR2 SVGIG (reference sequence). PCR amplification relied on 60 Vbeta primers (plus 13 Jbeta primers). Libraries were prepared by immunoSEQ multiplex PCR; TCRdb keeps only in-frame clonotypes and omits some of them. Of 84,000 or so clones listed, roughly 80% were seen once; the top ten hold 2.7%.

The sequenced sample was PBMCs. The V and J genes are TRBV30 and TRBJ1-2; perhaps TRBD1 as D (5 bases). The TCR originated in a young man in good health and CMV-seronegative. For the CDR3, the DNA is TGTGCCTGGAGGCCGGAGGGGAATGGCTACACCTTC. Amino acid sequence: CAWRPEGNGYTF.